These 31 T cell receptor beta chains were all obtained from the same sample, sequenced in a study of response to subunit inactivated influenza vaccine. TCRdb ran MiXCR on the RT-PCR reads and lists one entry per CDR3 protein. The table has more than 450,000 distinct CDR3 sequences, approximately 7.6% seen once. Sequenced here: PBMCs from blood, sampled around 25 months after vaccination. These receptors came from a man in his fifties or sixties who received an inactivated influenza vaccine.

CDR3 in amino acids: CASSLTASNEKLFF. The CDR3 DNA reads TGCGCCAGCAGCTTGACAGCCAGCAATGAAAAACTGTTTTTT. The chain has TRBV5-1 and TRBJ1-4; D gene uncertain. The CDR3 runs 14 residues. Between the trimmed V and J ends, which lost 1 base and 5 bases, there was a span of 9 bases. Germline V lookup: CDR1 SGHRS, CDR2 YFSETQ.

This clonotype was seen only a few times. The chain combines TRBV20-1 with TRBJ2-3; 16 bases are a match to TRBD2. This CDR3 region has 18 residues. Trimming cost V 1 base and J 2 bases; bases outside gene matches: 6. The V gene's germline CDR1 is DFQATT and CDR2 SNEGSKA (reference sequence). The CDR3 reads CSARVLGLAGGITDTQYF. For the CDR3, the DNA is TGCAGTGCTAGAGTTTTGGGACTAGCGGGGGGGATCACAGATACGCAGTATTTT.

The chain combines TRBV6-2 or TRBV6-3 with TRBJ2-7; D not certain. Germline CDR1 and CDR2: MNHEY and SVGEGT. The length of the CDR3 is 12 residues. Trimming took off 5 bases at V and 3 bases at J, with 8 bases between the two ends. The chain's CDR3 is CASSNSRYEQYF. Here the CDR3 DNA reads TGTGCCAGCAGTAACAGCCGCTACGAGCAGTACTTC.

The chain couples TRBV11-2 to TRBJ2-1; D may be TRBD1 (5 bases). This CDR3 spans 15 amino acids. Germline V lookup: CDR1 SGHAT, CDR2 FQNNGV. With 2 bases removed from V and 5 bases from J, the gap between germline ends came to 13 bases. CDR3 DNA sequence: TGTGCCAGCAGCTTACGCCAGGGAAAGGACAATGAGCAGTTCTTC. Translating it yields CASSLRQGKDNEQFF.

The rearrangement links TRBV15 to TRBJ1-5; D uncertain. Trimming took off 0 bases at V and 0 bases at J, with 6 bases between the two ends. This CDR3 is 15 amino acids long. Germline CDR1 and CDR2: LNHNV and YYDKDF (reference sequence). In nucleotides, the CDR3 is TGTGCCACCAGCAGAGATCCTGCTAGCAATCAGCCCCAGCATTTT. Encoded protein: CATSRDPASNQPQHF.

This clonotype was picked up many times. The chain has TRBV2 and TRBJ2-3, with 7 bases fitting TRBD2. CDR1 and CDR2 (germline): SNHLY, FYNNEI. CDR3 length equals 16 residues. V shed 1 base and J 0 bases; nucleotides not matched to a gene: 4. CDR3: CASSEGLAASTDTQYF. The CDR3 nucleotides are TGTGCCAGCAGTGAAGGGCTAGCGGCTAGCACAGATACGCAGTATTTT.

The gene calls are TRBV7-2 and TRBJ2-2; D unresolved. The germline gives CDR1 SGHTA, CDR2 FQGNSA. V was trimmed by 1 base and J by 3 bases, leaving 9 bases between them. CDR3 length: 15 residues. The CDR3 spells CASSLGSVDTGELFF. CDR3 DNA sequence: TGTGCCAGCAGCTTAGGGAGTGTTGACACCGGGGAGCTGTTTTTT.

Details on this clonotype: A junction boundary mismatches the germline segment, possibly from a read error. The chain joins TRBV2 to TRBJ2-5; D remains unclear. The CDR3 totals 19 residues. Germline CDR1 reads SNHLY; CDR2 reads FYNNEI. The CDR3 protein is CACSLIGVPLHGVRETQYF. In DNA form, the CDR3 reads TGTGCCTGCAGTTTAATCGGCGTCCCGCTTCATGGGGTTCGAGAGACCCAGTACTTC.

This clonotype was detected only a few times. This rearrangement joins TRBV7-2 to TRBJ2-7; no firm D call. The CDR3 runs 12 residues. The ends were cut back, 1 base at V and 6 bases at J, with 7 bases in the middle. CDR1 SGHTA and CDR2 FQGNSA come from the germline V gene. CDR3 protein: CASSLGNVEQYF. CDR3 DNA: TGTGCCAGCAGCTTAGGCAATGTCGAGCAGTACTTC.

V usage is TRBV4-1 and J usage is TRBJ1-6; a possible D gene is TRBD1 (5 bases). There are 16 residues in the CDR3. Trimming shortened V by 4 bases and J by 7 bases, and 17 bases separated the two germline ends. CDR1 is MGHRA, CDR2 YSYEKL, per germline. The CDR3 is CASSPSSGARNSPLHF. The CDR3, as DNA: TGCGCCAGCAGCCCAAGCTCCGGGGCACGAAATTCACCCCTCCACTTT.

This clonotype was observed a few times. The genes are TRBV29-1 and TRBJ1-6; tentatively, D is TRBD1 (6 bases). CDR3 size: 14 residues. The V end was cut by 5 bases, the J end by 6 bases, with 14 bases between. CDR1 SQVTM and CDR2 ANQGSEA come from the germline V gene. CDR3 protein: CSVSVGQPNSPLHF. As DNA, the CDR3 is TGCAGCGTTTCAGTTGGACAGCCTAATTCACCCCTCCACTTT.

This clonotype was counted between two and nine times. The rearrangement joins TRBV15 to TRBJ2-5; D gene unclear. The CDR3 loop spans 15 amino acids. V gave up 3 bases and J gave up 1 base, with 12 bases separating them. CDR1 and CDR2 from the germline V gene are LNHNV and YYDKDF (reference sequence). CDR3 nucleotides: TGTGCCACCAGCAGTGAAGGAATGGGCCAAGAGACCCAGTACTTC. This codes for CATSSEGMGQETQYF. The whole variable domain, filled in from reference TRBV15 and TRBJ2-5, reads DAMVIQNPRYQVTQFGKPVTLSCSQTLNHNVMYWYQQKSSQAPKLLFHYYDKDFNNEADTPDNFQSRRPNTSFCFLDIRSPGLGDTAMYLCATSSEGMGQETQYFGPGTRLLVL.

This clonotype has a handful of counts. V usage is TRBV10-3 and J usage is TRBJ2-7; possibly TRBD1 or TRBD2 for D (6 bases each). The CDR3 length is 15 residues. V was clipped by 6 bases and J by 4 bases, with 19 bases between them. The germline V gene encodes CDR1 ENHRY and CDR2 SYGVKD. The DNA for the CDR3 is TGTGCCATCAGCGAAGGTGGGGGGCGCGAGTACGAGCAGTACTTC. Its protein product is CAISEGGGREYEQYF.

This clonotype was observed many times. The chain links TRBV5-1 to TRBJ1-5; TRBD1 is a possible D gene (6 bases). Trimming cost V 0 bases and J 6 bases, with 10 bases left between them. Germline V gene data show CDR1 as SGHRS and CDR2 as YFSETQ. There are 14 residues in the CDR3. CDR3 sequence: CASSLAGAGQPQHF. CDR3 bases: TGCGCCAGCAGCTTGGCAGGGGCCGGTCAGCCCCAGCATTTT.

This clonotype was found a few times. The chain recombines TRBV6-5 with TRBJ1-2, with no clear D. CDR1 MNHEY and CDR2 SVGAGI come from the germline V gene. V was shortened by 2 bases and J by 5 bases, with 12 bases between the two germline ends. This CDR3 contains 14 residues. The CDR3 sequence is CASSYGGFGYGYTF. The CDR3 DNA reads TGTGCCAGCAGTTACGGAGGGTTCGGGTATGGCTACACCTTC.

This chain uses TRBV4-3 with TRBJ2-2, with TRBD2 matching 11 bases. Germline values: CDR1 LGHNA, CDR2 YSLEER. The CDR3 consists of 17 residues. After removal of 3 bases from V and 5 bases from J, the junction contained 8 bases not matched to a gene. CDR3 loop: CASSQDLRLAGTGELFF. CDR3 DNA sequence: TGCGCCAGCAGCCAGGATCTGCGACTAGCGGGGACCGGGGAGCTGTTTTTT.

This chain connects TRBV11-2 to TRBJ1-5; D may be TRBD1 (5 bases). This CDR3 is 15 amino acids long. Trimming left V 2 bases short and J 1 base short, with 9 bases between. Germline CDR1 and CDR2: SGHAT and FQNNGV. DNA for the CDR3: TGTGCCAGCAGCTTAACAGGTACAAGCAATCAGCCCCAGCATTTT. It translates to CASSLTGTSNQPQHF.

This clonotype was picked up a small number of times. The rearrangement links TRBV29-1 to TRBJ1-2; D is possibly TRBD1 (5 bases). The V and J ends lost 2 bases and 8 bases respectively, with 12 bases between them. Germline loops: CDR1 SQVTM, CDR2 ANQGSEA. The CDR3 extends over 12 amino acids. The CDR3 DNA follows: TGCAGCGTTGAACAGGGTAATGGCGGCTACACCTTC. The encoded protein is CSVEQGNGGYTF.

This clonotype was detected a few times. CDR3 coding DNA: TGTGCCTGGACCCCGGGAGGACCCTACGAGCAGTACTTC. As protein: CAWTPGGPYEQYF. The chain has TRBV30 and TRBJ2-7, with TRBD2 identical over 7 bases. The trim removed 4 bases at V and 2 bases at J, leaving 5 bases unmatched. This CDR3 is built from 13 residues. Germline V lookup: CDR1 GTSNPN, CDR2 SVGIG (reference sequence).

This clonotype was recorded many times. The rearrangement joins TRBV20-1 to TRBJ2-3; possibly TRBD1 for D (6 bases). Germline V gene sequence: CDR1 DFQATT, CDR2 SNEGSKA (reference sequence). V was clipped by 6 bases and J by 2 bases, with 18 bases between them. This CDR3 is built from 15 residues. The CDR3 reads CSAGASWRYTDTQYF. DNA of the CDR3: TGCAGTGCGGGGGCTAGTTGGAGGTACACAGATACGCAGTATTTT.

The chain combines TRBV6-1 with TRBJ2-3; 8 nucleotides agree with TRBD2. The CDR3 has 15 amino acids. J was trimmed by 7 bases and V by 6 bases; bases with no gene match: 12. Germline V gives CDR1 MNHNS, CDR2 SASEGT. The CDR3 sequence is CASSTGLAEVYTQYF. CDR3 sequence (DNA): TGTGCCAGCAGCACCGGACTAGCCGAAGTATATACGCAGTATTTT.

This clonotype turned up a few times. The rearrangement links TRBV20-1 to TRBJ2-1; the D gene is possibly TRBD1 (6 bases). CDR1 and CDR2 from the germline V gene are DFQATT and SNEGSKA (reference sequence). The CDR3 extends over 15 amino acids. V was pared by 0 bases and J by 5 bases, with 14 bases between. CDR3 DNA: TGCAGTGCTAGAGACTACAGGGCATCCAACAATGAGCAGTTCTTC. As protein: CSARDYRASNNEQFF.

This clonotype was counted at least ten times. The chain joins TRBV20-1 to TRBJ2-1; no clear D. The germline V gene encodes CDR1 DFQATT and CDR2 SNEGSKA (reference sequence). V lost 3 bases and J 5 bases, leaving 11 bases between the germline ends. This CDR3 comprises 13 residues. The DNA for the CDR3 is TGCAGTGCTAGGGCTCCGATTAACAATGAGCAGTTCTTC. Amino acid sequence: CSARAPINNEQFF.

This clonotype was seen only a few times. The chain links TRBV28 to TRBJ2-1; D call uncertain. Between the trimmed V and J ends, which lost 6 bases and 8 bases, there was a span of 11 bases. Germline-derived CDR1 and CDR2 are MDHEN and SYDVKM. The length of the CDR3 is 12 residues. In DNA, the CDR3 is TGTGCCAGCAGCTCGCTCGTATATGAGCAGTTCTTC. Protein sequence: CASSSLVYEQFF.

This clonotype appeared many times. This chain's CDR3 is CASRRTEVSDTQYF. The CDR3 bases are TGTGCCAGCAGGAGGACAGAAGTGTCAGATACGCAGTATTTT. The chain combines TRBV6-2 or TRBV6-3 with TRBJ2-3; TRBD1 is a possible D gene (6 bases). Deletions cut 6 bases from V and 4 bases from J, with 14 bases between. Looked up from germline, CDR1 is MNHEY and CDR2 is SVGEGT. The CDR3 sequence is 14 residues long.

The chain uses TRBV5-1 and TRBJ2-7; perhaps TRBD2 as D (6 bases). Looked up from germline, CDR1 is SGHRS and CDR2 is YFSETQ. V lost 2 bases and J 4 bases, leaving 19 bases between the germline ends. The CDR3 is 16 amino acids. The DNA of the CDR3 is TGCGCCAGCAGCTTCGCCAGTCCTATGGGGAGGTACGAGCAGTACTTC. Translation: CASSFASPMGRYEQYF.

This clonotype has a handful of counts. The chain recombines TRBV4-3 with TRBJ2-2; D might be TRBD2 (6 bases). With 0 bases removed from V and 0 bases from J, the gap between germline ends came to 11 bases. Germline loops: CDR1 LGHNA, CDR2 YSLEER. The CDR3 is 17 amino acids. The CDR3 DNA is TGCGCCAGCAGCCAAGATCCCGGGAGTACGAACACCGGGGAGCTGTTTTTT. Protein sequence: CASSQDPGSTNTGELFF.

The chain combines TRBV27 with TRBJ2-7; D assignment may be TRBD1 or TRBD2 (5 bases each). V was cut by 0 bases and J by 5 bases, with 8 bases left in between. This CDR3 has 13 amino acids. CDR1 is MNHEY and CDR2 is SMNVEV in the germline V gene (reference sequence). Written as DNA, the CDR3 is TGTGCCAGCAGTTTATCGAGGGGTAACGAGCAGTACTTC. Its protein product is CASSLSRGNEQYF.

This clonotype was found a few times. For the CDR3, the DNA is TGTGCCAGCCTCGCTTCGGACACGGCCTATGGCTACACCTTC. This sequence encodes CASLASDTAYGYTF. The chain has TRBV28 and TRBJ1-2; tentatively, D is TRBD1 (5 bases). The CDR3 runs 14 residues. Germline V gene sequence: CDR1 MDHEN, CDR2 SYDVKM. Between the trimmed V and J ends, which lost 8 bases and 4 bases, there was a span of 17 bases.

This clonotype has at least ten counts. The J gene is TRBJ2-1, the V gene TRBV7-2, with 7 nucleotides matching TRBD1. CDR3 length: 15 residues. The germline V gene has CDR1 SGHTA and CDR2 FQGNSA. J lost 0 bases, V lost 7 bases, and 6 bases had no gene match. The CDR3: CASTVQGDSYNEQFF. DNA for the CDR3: TGTGCCAGCACTGTTCAGGGGGACTCCTACAATGAGCAGTTCTTC. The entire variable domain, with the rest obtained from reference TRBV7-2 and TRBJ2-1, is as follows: GAGVSQSPSNKVTEKGKDVELRCDPISGHTALYWYRQSLGQGLEFLIYFQGNSAPDKSGLPSDRFSAERTGGSVSTLTIQRTQQEDSAVYLCASTVQGDSYNEQFFGPGTRLTVL.

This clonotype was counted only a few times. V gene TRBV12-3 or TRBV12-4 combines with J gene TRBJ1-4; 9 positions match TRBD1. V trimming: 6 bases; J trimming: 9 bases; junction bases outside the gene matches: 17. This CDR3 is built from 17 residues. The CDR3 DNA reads TGTGCCAGCAGGGCCGGGACAGGGATGAGTGGTGGGAAAAAACTGTTTTTT. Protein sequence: CASRAGTGMSGGKKLFF.